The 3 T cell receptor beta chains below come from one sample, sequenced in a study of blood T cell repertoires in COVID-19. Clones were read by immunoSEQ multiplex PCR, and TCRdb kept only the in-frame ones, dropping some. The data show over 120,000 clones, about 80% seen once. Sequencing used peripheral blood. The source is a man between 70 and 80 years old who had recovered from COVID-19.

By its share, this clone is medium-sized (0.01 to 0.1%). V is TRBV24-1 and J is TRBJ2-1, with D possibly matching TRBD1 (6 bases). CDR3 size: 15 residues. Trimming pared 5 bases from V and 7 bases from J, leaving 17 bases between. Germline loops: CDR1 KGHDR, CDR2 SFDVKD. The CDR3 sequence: CATSGDAGALNEQFF. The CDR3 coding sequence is TGTGCCACCAGTGGTGACGCAGGGGCCCTGAATGAGCAGTTCTTC.

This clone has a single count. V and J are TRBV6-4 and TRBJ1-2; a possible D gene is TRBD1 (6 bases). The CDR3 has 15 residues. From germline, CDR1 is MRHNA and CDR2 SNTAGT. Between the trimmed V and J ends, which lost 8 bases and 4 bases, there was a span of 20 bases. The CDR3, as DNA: TGTGCCAGCCCGTCTTTTCAGGGGATCAGCTATGGCTACACCTTC. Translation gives CASPSFQGISYGYTF.

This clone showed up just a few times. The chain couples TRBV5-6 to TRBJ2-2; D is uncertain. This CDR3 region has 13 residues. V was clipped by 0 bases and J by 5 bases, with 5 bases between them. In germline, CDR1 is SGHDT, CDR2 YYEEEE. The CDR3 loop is CASSLAGTGELFF. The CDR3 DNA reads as TGTGCCAGCAGCTTGGCAGGAACCGGGGAGCTGTTTTTT.